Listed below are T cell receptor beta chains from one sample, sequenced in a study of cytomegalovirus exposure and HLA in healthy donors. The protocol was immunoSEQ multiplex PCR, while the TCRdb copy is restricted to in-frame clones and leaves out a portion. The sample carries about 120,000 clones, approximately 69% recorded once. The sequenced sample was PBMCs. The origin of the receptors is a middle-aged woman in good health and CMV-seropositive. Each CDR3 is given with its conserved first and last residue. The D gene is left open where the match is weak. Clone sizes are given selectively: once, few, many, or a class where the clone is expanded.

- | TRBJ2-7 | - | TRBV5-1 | TGCGCCAGCAGCGCCTCGGGACTGCGGTACGAGCAGTACTTC | CASSASGLRYEQYF
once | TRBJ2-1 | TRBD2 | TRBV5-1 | TGCGCCAGCAGCACCGGGCCGGGGGGAAACAACAATGAGCAGTTCTTC | CASSTGPGGNNNEQFF
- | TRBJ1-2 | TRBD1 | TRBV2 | TGTGCCAGCAGACCGACAGGGGATCGCGATGGCTACACCTTC | CASRPTGDRDGYTF
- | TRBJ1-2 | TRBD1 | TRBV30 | TGTGCCTGGAGTGTACCCCGGGACAGGGATCCCTATGGCTACACCTTC | CAWSVPRDRDPYGYTF
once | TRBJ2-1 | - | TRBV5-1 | TGCGCCAGCAGCCTAGCAGGGGTGGACAATGAGCAGTTCTTC | CASSLAGVDNEQFF
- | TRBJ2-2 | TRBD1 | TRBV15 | TGTGCCACCAGCAGAGGCAAAAGACAGGGTCAGACCGGGGAGCTGTTTTTT | CATSRGKRQGQTGELFF
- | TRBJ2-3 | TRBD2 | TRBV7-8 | TGTGCCAGCAGCTTAAGGACTAGCGGGAGGATCTCAGATACGCAGTATTTT | CASSLRTSGRISDTQYF
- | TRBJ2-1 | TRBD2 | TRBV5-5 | TGTGCCAGCACTTTCAGCGGGAGGGAGGATGAGCAGTTCTTC | CASTFSGREDEQFF
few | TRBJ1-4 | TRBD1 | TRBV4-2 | TGTGCCAGCAGCCTTACCAACAGGGGGTGGAACGAAAAACTGTTTTTT | CASSLTNRGWNEKLFF
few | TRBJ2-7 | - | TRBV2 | TGTGCCAGCAGTGAAAGGGAGGCAGGTTGGAGCGAGCAGTACTTC | CASSEREAGWSEQYF
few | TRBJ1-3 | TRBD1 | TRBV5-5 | TGTGCCAGCAGCTTGGGGGACAGGGGTACAGACACCATATATTTT | CASSLGDRGTDTIYF
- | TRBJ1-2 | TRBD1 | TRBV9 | TGTGCCAGCAGCGTAGATATCGGGACAGTATCTGGCTACACCTTC | CASSVDIGTVSGYTF
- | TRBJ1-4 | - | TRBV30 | TGTGCCTGGAGTGGGCAGGGGCTAGGAAAACTGTTTTTT | CAWSGQGLGKLFF
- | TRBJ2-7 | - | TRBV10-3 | TGTGCCATCAGTGACGGGGTTGGCTCCTACGAGCAGTACTTC | CAISDGVGSYEQYF
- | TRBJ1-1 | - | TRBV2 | TGTGCCAGCAGTGAATCTAAGACAACGAACACTGAAGCTTTCTTT | CASSESKTTNTEAFF
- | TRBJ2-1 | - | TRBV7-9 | TGTGCCAGCAGCGGACTAGGGGGTTGGGATGAGCAGTTCTTC | CASSGLGGWDEQFF
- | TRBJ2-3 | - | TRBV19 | TGTGCCAGTAGCCCTACGAGAGGCCTGGGTACGCAGTATTTT | CASSPTRGLGTQYF
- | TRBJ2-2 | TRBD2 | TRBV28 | TGTGCCAGCAGTTTATACGCAACTAGCGCGAACACCGGGGAGCTGTTTTTT | CASSLYATSANTGELFF
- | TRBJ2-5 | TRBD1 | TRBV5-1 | TGCGCCAGCAGCTTGGGAGGGGGCGTCGAGACCCAGTACTTC | CASSLGGGVETQYF
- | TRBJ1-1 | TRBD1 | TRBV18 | TGTGCCAGCTCACCACCACAGGGGGTAATGAACACTGAAGCTTTCTTT | CASSPPQGVMNTEAFF
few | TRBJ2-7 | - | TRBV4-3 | TGCGCCAGCAGCCAAGATCTGCGCGCCTACGAGCAGTACTTC | CASSQDLRAYEQYF
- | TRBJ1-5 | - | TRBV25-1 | TGTGCCAGTTCCGACTCTATACGCAATCAGCCCCAGCATTTT | CASSDSIRNQPQHF
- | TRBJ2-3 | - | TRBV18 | TGTGCCAGCTCACCCCAACCCCCGGGAAGCTCCACAGATACGCAGTATTTT | CASSPQPPGSSTDTQYF
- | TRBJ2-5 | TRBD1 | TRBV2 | TGTGCCAGTTACCGGGACAGGGGTGAGACCCAGTACTTC | CASYRDRGETQYF
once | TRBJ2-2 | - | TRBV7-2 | TGTGCCAGCAGCTTAGCCCCCAGGACTCAACTCGGGGAGCTGTTTTTT | CASSLAPRTQLGELFF
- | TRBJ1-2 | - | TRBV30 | TGTGCCTGGAGTACCAGGGGTGGCTACACCTTC | CAWSTRGGYTF
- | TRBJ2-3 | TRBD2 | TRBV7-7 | TGTGCTAGCAGCTTAGGTGGGAGGGTGACAGATACGCAGTATTTT | CASSLGGRVTDTQYF
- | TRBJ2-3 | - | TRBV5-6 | TGTGCCAGCAGCTTGGGGTGGGGGGGCACAGATACGCAGTATTTT | CASSLGWGGTDTQYF
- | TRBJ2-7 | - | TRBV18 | TGTGCCAGCTCAACGACACAGTCCTACGAGCAGTACTTC | CASSTTQSYEQYF
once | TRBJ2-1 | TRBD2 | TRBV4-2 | TGTGTCAGCAGCCAAGATTCGGGCGGGGGGGCCGGTGAGCAGTTCTTC | CVSSQDSGGGAGEQFF
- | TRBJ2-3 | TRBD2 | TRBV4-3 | TGCGCCAGCAGCCACTTGTCACGGACTAGCGGGGGGTCAGATACGCAGTATTTT | CASSHLSRTSGGSDTQYF
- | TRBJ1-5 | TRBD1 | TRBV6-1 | TGTGCCAGCAGTTCGTACAGGGGGCTCGGTCAGCCCCAGCATTTT | CASSSYRGLGQPQHF
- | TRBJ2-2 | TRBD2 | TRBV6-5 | TGTGCCAGCCTGACTAGCGGTAACACCGGGGAGCTGTTTTTT | CASLTSGNTGELFF
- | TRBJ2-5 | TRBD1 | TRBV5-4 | TGTGCCAGCAGCTTTCCAGGGACAGGGGGTAGGGAGACCCAGTACTTC | CASSFPGTGGRETQYF
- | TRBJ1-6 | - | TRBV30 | TGTGCCTGGAGTGTCCAGGGGTCCATGAATTCACCCCTCCACTTT | CAWSVQGSMNSPLHF
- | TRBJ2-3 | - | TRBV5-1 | TGCGCCAGCAGCTTGGGTACAGGGTTCTTGAGCACAGATACGCAGTATTTT | CASSLGTGFLSTDTQYF
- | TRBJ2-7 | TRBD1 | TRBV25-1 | TGTGCCAGCAGTGAAAACAGGGGGCGACTCTACGAGCAGTACTTC | CASSENRGRLYEQYF
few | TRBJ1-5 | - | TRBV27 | TGTGCCAGCAGTTTAAGGGAGAGCAATCAGCCCCAGCATTTT | CASSLRESNQPQHF
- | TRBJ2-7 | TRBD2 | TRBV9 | TGTGCCAGCAGCGTAGGGGCCGGGACTAGCGGCTCCTACGAGCAGTACTTC | CASSVGAGTSGSYEQYF
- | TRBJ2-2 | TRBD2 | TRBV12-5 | TGTGCTAGTGGTTCCGGTGTGGGGGGGAAGGCCGGGGAGCTGTTTTTT | CASGSGVGGKAGELFF
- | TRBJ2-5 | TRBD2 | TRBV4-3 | TGCGCCAGCAGCCAACAATGGACTAGCGGGTCCCAAGAGACCCAGTACTTC | CASSQQWTSGSQETQYF
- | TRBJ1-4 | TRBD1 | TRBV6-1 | TGTGCCAGCAGTGACAGGGACAGGGTGGAAAAACTGTTTTTT | CASSDRDRVEKLFF
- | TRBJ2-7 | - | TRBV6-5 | TGTGCCAGCATCGACGGTAGCTCCTACGAGCAGTACTTC | CASIDGSSYEQYF
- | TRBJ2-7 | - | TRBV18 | TGTGCCAGCTCACCCACCAGCTCCTACGAGCAGTACTTC | CASSPTSSYEQYF
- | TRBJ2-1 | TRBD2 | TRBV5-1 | TGCGCCAGCATCCCGGTGGTAGCGGGAGTAGCTTCCTACAATGAGCAGTTCTTC | CASIPVVAGVASYNEQFF